These 10 T cell receptor beta chains originate from one sample sequenced in a study of CD8+CD57+ T cells in acquired aplastic anemia. TCR beta VDJ and CDR3 profiles were obtained from a genomic DNA template. TCRdb reanalysed the reads using MiXCR and keeps one entry per CDR3 protein. The sample lists roughly 160,000 distinct CDR3 sequences, about 60% occurring once. Sequencing was performed on sorted CD4+, CD8+, or CD8+CD57+ T cells (not recorded which) from PBMCs. Receptor source: a human donor in good health.

About this clonotype: At one end, the junction sequence differs from germline, possibly due to a read error. The V and J genes are TRBV12-3 or TRBV12-4 and TRBJ2-1; 7 bases map to TRBD2. This CDR3 spans 15 amino acids. CDR3 amino acids: CAGSFGGRSSYEQFF. In nucleotides, the CDR3 is TGTGCCGGCAGTTTCGGGGGGAGGAGCTCCTACGAGCAGTTCTTC.

The J gene is TRBJ2-2, the V gene TRBV5-1, with D perhaps TRBD1 or TRBD2 (6 bases each). This CDR3 spans 13 amino acids. V dropped 2 bases and J dropped 9 bases, with 11 bases sitting between them. Germline CDR1 reads SGHRS; CDR2 reads YFSETQ. The CDR3 spells CASSFGGRRELFF. As DNA, the CDR3 is TGCGCCAGCAGCTTTGGGGGGCGAAGGGAGCTGTTTTTT.

This clonotype was picked up a small number of times. V is TRBV28 and J is TRBJ1-2; the match to TRBD1 covers 7 bases. CDR1 and CDR2 (germline): MDHEN, SYDVKM. This CDR3 has 15 amino acids. Losses at the gene ends were 2 bases for V and 6 bases for J; bases not matched to a gene: 9. CDR3 region: CASSLTGVGYDGYTF. DNA for the CDR3: TGTGCCAGCAGTTTAACAGGGGTGGGGTACGATGGCTACACCTTC.

J is TRBJ2-2 and V is TRBV7-6; D is possibly TRBD1 or TRBD2 (7 bases each). Trimming cost V 6 bases and J 2 bases, with 13 bases left between them. This CDR3 is 15 amino acids long. Germline V gene sequence: CDR1 SGHVS, CDR2 FNYEAQ. CDR3 loop: CASRAGQTNTGELFF. In nucleotides, the CDR3 is TGTGCCAGCAGAGCGGGACAGACAAACACCGGGGAGCTGTTTTTT.

The table lists this clonotype with many counts. This chain's CDR3 is CASSLAYYPGELFF. CDR3 bases: TGTGCCAGCAGTTTAGCATACTATCCCGGGGAGCTGTTTTTT. The chain joins TRBV12-3 or TRBV12-4 to TRBJ2-2; D gene ambiguous. The CDR3 totals 14 residues. Trimming removed 0 bases from V and 6 bases from J, with 8 bases in between.

This clonotype was seen a handful of times. The gene calls are TRBV5-8 and TRBJ2-5, with a weak D call TRBD1 (6 bases). The CDR3 has 16 residues. V lost 4 bases, J lost 4 bases, and 20 bases lay in between. The germline V gene has CDR1 SGHTS and CDR2 YDEGEE. The CDR3, as DNA: TGTGCCAGCAGCCCGCATTCTGGGGGCGCGGGAGAGACCCAGTACTTC. It translates to CASSPHSGGAGETQYF.

Here the CDR3 DNA reads TGTGCCACCAGCAGGGCCATCATGAACACTGAAGCTTTCTTT. Amino acid sequence: CATSRAIMNTEAFF. The chain recombines TRBV15 with TRBJ1-1, with D hard to call. The length of the CDR3 is 14 residues. V was pared by 3 bases and J by 0 bases, with 8 bases between. Germline CDR1 LNHNV, CDR2 YYDKDF (reference sequence).

The sample holds many counts of this clonotype. The gene calls are TRBV2 and TRBJ1-4; 7 positions match TRBD1. CDR1 SNHLY and CDR2 FYNNEI come from the germline V gene. CDR3 length: 14 residues. With V trimmed by 5 bases and J by 8 bases, 8 bases remained unmatched. In DNA, the CDR3 is TGTGCCAGCAGTACGTACAGGGGAGGGGAAAAACTGTTTTTT. Amino acids: CASSTYRGGEKLFF.

This sequence joins TRBV20-1 and TRBJ2-7; D perhaps matches TRBD2 (6 bases). The V gene's germline CDR1 is DFQATT and CDR2 SNEGSKA (reference sequence). The CDR3 is made up of 14 amino acids. V shed 3 bases and J shed 0 bases, with 12 bases lying between them. CDR3 sequence (DNA): TGCAGTGCTAGGGGGGGTGGGTCCTCCTACGAGCAGTACTTC. This codes for CSARGGGSSYEQYF.

V is TRBV7-3 and J is TRBJ2-2, with TRBD1 matching over 9 bases. The CDR3 consists of 16 residues. The germline CDR1 and CDR2 sequences are SGHTA and FQGTGA. Trimming cost V 2 bases and J 6 bases; bases outside gene matches: 7. CDR3 bases: TGTGCCAGCAGCTTAGAAAATAACAGGGGGCCCGGGGAGCTGTTTTTT. Encoded protein: CASSLENNRGPGELFF.